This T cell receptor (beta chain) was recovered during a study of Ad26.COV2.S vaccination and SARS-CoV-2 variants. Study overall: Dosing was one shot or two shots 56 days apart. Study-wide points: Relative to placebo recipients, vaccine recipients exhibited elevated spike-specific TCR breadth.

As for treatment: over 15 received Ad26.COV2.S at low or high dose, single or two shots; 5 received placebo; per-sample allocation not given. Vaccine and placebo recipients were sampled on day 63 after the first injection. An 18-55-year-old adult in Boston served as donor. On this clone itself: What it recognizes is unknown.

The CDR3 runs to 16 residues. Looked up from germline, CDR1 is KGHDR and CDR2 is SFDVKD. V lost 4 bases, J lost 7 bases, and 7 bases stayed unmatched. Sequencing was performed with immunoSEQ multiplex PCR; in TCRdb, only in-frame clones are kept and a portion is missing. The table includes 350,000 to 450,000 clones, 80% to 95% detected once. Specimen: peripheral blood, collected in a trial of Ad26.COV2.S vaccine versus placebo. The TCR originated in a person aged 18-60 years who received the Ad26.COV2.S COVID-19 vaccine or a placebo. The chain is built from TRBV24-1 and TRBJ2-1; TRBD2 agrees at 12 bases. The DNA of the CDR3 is TGTGCCACCAGTGAGGCAACTAGCGGGGGGTTAAATGAGCAGTTCTTC. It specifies CATSEATSGGLNEQFF.